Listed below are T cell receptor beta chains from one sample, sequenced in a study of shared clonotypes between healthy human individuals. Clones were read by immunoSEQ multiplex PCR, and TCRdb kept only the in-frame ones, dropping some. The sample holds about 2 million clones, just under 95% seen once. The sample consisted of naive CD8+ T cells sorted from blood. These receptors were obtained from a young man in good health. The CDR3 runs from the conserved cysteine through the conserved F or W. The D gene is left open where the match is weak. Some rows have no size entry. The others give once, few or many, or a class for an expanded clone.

CDR3 protein: CASSRTSGRNTGELFF
CDR3 DNA: TGTGCCAGCAGTCGTACTAGCGGGAGAAACACCGGGGAGCTGTTTTTT
J gene: TRBJ2-2
D gene: TRBD2
V gene: TRBV6-6
clone size: .

CDR3 protein: CASSQERTADDYGYTF
CDR3 DNA: TGCGCCAGCAGCCAAGAAAGGACAGCTGACGACTATGGCTACACCTTC
J gene: TRBJ1-2
D gene: .
V gene: TRBV4-1
clone size: .

CDR3 protein: CASSTTGYSNQPQHF
CDR3 DNA: TGTGCCAGCAGCACGACAGGTTATAGCAATCAGCCCCAGCATTTT
J gene: TRBJ1-5
D gene: .
V gene: TRBV7-2
clone size: .

CDR3 protein: CASSLGGLAGGANEQYF
CDR3 DNA: TGTGCCAGCAGCTTAGGGGGACTAGCGGGAGGGGCCAACGAGCAGTACTTC
J gene: TRBJ2-7
D gene: TRBD2
V gene: TRBV7-9
clone size: .

CDR3 protein: CASSPTTGTSGGITGELFF
CDR3 DNA: TGTGCCAGCAGCCCTACGACCGGGACTAGCGGGGGGATCACCGGGGAGCTGTTTTTT
J gene: TRBJ2-2
D gene: TRBD2
V gene: TRBV9
clone size: .

CDR3 protein: CASSQAQAAGNTIYF
CDR3 DNA: TGCGCCAGCAGCCAAGCACAGGCTGCTGGAAACACCATATATTTT
J gene: TRBJ1-3
D gene: .
V gene: TRBV4-1
clone size: .

CDR3 protein: CAWSAGSYEQYF
CDR3 DNA: TGTGCCTGGAGTGCTGGTTCCTACGAGCAGTACTTC
J gene: TRBJ2-7
D gene: .
V gene: TRBV30
clone size: .

CDR3 protein: CASSARGALAEQYF
CDR3 DNA: TGTGCCAGCAGCGCGAGGGGCGCTCTTGCCGAGCAGTACTTC
J gene: TRBJ2-7
D gene: .
V gene: TRBV5-6
clone size: .

CDR3 protein: CASSQAEAYEQYF
CDR3 DNA: TGCGCCAGCAGCCAAGCAGAAGCTTACGAGCAGTACTTC
J gene: TRBJ2-7
D gene: .
V gene: TRBV4-1
clone size: .

CDR3 protein: CASSLGYDNTDTQYF
CDR3 DNA: TGTGCCAGCAGCTTAGGTTACGACAACACAGATACGCAGTATTTT
J gene: TRBJ2-3
D gene: .
V gene: TRBV7-6
clone size: .

CDR3 protein: CASSSGTGGTDTQYF
CDR3 DNA: TGTGCCAGCAGCTCCGGGACAGGGGGGACAGATACGCAGTATTTT
J gene: TRBJ2-3
D gene: TRBD1
V gene: TRBV6-6
clone size: .

CDR3 protein: CASSLAGQGIVTEAFF
CDR3 DNA: TGCGCCAGCAGCTTGGCGGGACAGGGAATTGTTACTGAAGCTTTCTTT
J gene: TRBJ1-1
D gene: TRBD1
V gene: TRBV5-1
clone size: .

CDR3 protein: CAFREAYTEAFF
CDR3 DNA: TGTGCCTTCCGCGAAGCCTACACTGAAGCTTTCTTT
J gene: TRBJ1-1
D gene: .
V gene: TRBV30
clone size: .

CDR3 protein: CASSPRDSSNYGYTF
CDR3 DNA: TGCGCCAGCAGCCCCCGGGACAGCTCTAACTATGGCTACACCTTC
J gene: TRBJ1-2
D gene: TRBD1
V gene: TRBV4-1
clone size: .

CDR3 protein: CASSYRDGYQETQYF
CDR3 DNA: TGTGCCAGCAGTTACAGGGATGGGTACCAAGAGACCCAGTACTTC
J gene: TRBJ2-5
D gene: .
V gene: TRBV6-5
clone size: .

CDR3 protein: CAISVGEDQPQHF
CDR3 DNA: TGTGCCATCAGTGTTGGGGAGGATCAGCCCCAGCATTTT
J gene: TRBJ1-5
D gene: .
V gene: TRBV10-3
clone size: .

CDR3 protein: CSVGQGNEQYF
CDR3 DNA: TGCAGCGTCGGACAGGGAAACGAGCAGTACTTC
J gene: TRBJ2-7
D gene: TRBD1
V gene: TRBV29-1
clone size: .

CDR3 protein: CASSYSGDTQYF
CDR3 DNA: TGTGCCAGCAGTTACTCTGGGGATACGCAGTATTTT
J gene: TRBJ2-3
D gene: .
V gene: TRBV6-5
clone size: few

CDR3 protein: CASSLRDRGEETQYF
CDR3 DNA: TGCGCCAGCAGCCTCCGGGACAGGGGGGAAGAGACCCAGTACTTC
J gene: TRBJ2-5
D gene: TRBD1
V gene: TRBV4-1
clone size: .

CDR3 protein: CASSIRASGTHEQYF
CDR3 DNA: TGTGCCAGTAGTATAAGAGCTAGCGGGACTCACGAGCAGTACTTC
J gene: TRBJ2-7
D gene: TRBD2
V gene: TRBV19
clone size: .

CDR3 protein: CASSLGLGGYEQYF
CDR3 DNA: TGTGCCAGCAGCTTAGGTTTGGGGGGCTACGAGCAGTACTTC
J gene: TRBJ2-7
D gene: .
V gene: TRBV11-2
clone size: .

CDR3 protein: CASRISGHFPYEQYF
CDR3 DNA: TGTGCCAGCAGAATCTCGGGACACTTCCCTTACGAGCAGTACTTC
J gene: TRBJ2-7
D gene: .
V gene: TRBV13
clone size: once

CDR3 protein: CASSYPGGQETQYF
CDR3 DNA: TGTGCCAGCAGTTACCCGGGGGGTCAAGAGACCCAGTACTTC
J gene: TRBJ2-5
D gene: TRBD2
V gene: TRBV6-5
clone size: .

CDR3 protein: CASSHGRAGGTEAFF
CDR3 DNA: TGCGCCAGCAGCCATGGGCGGGCGGGAGGAACTGAAGCTTTCTTT
J gene: TRBJ1-1
D gene: .
V gene: TRBV4-1
clone size: .

CDR3 protein: CSVGSGDFYEQYF
CDR3 DNA: TGCAGCGTTGGGTCAGGTGATTTCTACGAGCAGTACTTC
J gene: TRBJ2-7
D gene: .
V gene: TRBV29-1
clone size: .

CDR3 protein: CASSDGPVQYF
CDR3 DNA: TGTGCCAGCAGTGATGGACCCGTGCAGTACTTC
J gene: TRBJ2-7
D gene: .
V gene: TRBV6-5
clone size: .

CDR3 protein: CASFSPYDTEAFF
CDR3 DNA: TGTGCCAGTTTCTCCCCCTACGACACTGAAGCTTTCTTT
J gene: TRBJ1-1
D gene: .
V gene: TRBV6-6
clone size: .

CDR3 protein: CASSSTGTGIYGYTF
CDR3 DNA: TGTGCCAGCAGTTCGACCGGGACAGGGATCTATGGCTACACCTTC
J gene: TRBJ1-2
D gene: TRBD1
V gene: TRBV28
clone size: .

CDR3 protein: CASSPTSGSYNEQFF
CDR3 DNA: TGTGCCAGCAGCCCAACTAGCGGCTCCTACAATGAGCAGTTCTTC
J gene: TRBJ2-1
D gene: TRBD2
V gene: TRBV4-2
clone size: .

CDR3 protein: CASILGWGPEDDNEQFF
CDR3 DNA: TGTGCCAGCATCCTTGGCTGGGGCCCGGAAGACGACAATGAGCAGTTCTTC
J gene: TRBJ2-1
D gene: .
V gene: TRBV7-9
clone size: .

CDR3 protein: CASSSGTSGQFF
CDR3 DNA: TGTGCCAGCAGCTCCGGGACTAGCGGTCAGTTCTTC
J gene: TRBJ2-1
D gene: TRBD2
V gene: TRBV7-9
clone size: .

CDR3 protein: CASSTFASPLHF
CDR3 DNA: TGTGCCAGCAGTACTTTCGCGTCACCCCTCCACTTT
J gene: TRBJ1-6
D gene: .
V gene: TRBV28
clone size: .

CDR3 protein: CASSYSSGGTEAFF
CDR3 DNA: TGTGCCAGCAGTTACTCGTCAGGGGGTACTGAAGCTTTCTTT
J gene: TRBJ1-1
D gene: TRBD1
V gene: TRBV6-5
clone size: .

CDR3 protein: CASSLTSGRIYEQYF
CDR3 DNA: TGTGCCAGCAGTTTGACTAGCGGGAGAATCTACGAGCAGTACTTC
J gene: TRBJ2-7
D gene: TRBD2
V gene: TRBV27
clone size: .

CDR3 protein: CVLTGEHEQFF
CDR3 DNA: TGTGTTCTAACGGGGGAACATGAGCAGTTCTTC
J gene: TRBJ2-1
D gene: .
V gene: TRBV15
clone size: .

CDR3 protein: CASNVRPNEKLFF
CDR3 DNA: TGTGCCAGCAACGTACGACCTAATGAAAAACTGTTTTTT
J gene: TRBJ1-4
D gene: .
V gene: TRBV19
clone size: .

CDR3 protein: CSTWDGTYEQYF
CDR3 DNA: TGCAGCACCTGGGACGGTACCTACGAGCAGTACTTC
J gene: TRBJ2-7
D gene: .
V gene: TRBV29-1
clone size: .

CDR3 protein: CASSFRPGQGIHEQYF
CDR3 DNA: TGTGCCAGCAGCTTCCGTCCGGGACAGGGGATTCACGAGCAGTACTTC
J gene: TRBJ2-7
D gene: TRBD1
V gene: TRBV28
clone size: .

CDR3 protein: CSVEDRWGGTDTQYF
CDR3 DNA: TGCAGCGTTGAAGATAGGTGGGGCGGCACAGATACGCAGTATTTT
J gene: TRBJ2-3
D gene: .
V gene: TRBV29-1
clone size: .

CDR3 protein: CATPGTSGPTGELFF
CDR3 DNA: TGTGCCACCCCAGGCACTAGCGGGCCCACCGGGGAGCTGTTTTTT
J gene: TRBJ2-2
D gene: TRBD2
V gene: TRBV11-1
clone size: .

CDR3 protein: CASSFQGANYGYTF
CDR3 DNA: TGTGCCAGCAGTTTTCAGGGGGCGAACTATGGCTACACCTTC
J gene: TRBJ1-2
D gene: TRBD1
V gene: TRBV27
clone size: .

CDR3 protein: CASSQAPDSFTPSEQYF
CDR3 DNA: TGCGCCAGCAGCCAAGCCCCCGACAGTTTCACCCCCTCTGAGCAGTACTTC
J gene: TRBJ2-7
D gene: .
V gene: TRBV4-3
clone size: .

CDR3 protein: CASSFIDQPQHF
CDR3 DNA: TGTGCCAGCAGTTTTATTGATCAGCCCCAGCATTTT
J gene: TRBJ1-5
D gene: .
V gene: TRBV27
clone size: .

CDR3 protein: CASSPQSGETGELFF
CDR3 DNA: TGTGCCAGCAGCCCCCAGTCGGGGGAGACCGGGGAGCTGTTTTTT
J gene: TRBJ2-2
D gene: .
V gene: TRBV7-9
clone size: .

CDR3 protein: CASSGQVLGRNYNQPQHF
CDR3 DNA: TGCGCCAGCAGTGGACAGGTCCTTGGTCGTAACTACAATCAGCCCCAGCATTTT
J gene: TRBJ1-5
D gene: .
V gene: TRBV10-2
clone size: .

CDR3 protein: CASSQVPGEGYSGNTIYF
CDR3 DNA: TGCGCCAGCAGCCAAGTCCCCGGCGAGGGTTACTCTGGAAACACCATATATTTT
J gene: TRBJ1-3
D gene: .
V gene: TRBV4-1
clone size: .

CDR3 protein: CASSTPDSLNNEQFF
CDR3 DNA: TGTGCCAGCAGTACCCCGGACTCGTTAAACAATGAGCAGTTCTTC
J gene: TRBJ2-1
D gene: .
V gene: TRBV27
clone size: once

CDR3 protein: CASSFDRYEQYF
CDR3 DNA: TGTGCCAGCAGCTTTGACAGGTACGAGCAGTACTTC
J gene: TRBJ2-7
D gene: .
V gene: TRBV7-9
clone size: .

CDR3 protein: CSVGRREGNTEAFF
CDR3 DNA: TGCAGCGTTGGCCGCAGGGAGGGGAACACTGAAGCTTTCTTT
J gene: TRBJ1-1
D gene: .
V gene: TRBV29-1
clone size: .

CDR3 protein: CASNRRGVRRQPQHF
CDR3 DNA: TGTGCCAGCAACCGTAGGGGCGTCAGACGGCAGCCCCAGCATTTT
J gene: TRBJ1-5
D gene: .
V gene: TRBV6-4
clone size: .

CDR3 protein: CASSPGAQGNEQFF
CDR3 DNA: TGTGCCAGCAGCCCCGGGGCCCAGGGGAATGAGCAGTTCTTC
J gene: TRBJ2-1
D gene: .
V gene: TRBV27
clone size: once

CDR3 protein: CASRDPGYEQYF
CDR3 DNA: TGTGCCAGCAGGGACCCAGGATACGAGCAGTACTTC
J gene: TRBJ2-7
D gene: .
V gene: TRBV6-1
clone size: .

CDR3 protein: CASSQVWDNEQFF
CDR3 DNA: TGCGCCAGCAGCCAAGTCTGGGACAATGAGCAGTTCTTC
J gene: TRBJ2-1
D gene: .
V gene: TRBV4-1
clone size: once

CDR3 protein: CASSLLSTSGETQYF
CDR3 DNA: TGTGCCAGCAGCTTGCTATCGACTAGCGGAGAGACCCAGTACTTC
J gene: TRBJ2-5
D gene: TRBD2
V gene: TRBV11-2
clone size: .

CDR3 protein: CASSSSTTGELFF
CDR3 DNA: TGTGCCAGCAGCTCATCGACCACCGGGGAGCTGTTTTTT
J gene: TRBJ2-2
D gene: .
V gene: TRBV7-9
clone size: .

CDR3 protein: CASSHPTGTYEQYF
CDR3 DNA: TGTGCCAGCAGCCACCCCACGGGTACCTACGAGCAGTACTTC
J gene: TRBJ2-7
D gene: .
V gene: TRBV7-9
clone size: .

CDR3 protein: CASSILQEPNYGYTF
CDR3 DNA: TGTGCCAGTAGTATACTACAGGAGCCTAACTATGGCTACACCTTC
J gene: TRBJ1-2
D gene: .
V gene: TRBV19
clone size: once